These T cell receptor beta chains were read from a single sample in a study of radiotherapy plus CTLA-4 blockade in lung cancer. Clones were sequenced by immunoSEQ multiplex PCR, and TCRdb holds only the in-frame ones, with some missing. The data show some 30,000 clones, about four fifths seen once. Material: peripheral blood, obtained from a patient treated with radiotherapy plus ipilimumab. Source of these receptors: a human donor with non-small cell lung cancer that progressed on radiotherapy plus ipilimumab. Both conserved end residues are part of each CDR3. The D gene is left open where the match is weak. Only some rows state a clone size, as once, few, many or a class for expanded clones.

clone_size	v_call	j_call	d_call	cdr3_aa	cdr3_nt
few	TRBV14	TRBJ1-2	-	CASSQDWRVRGYTF	TGTGCCAGCAGCCAAGATTGGAGGGTGCGAGGCTACACCTTC
-	TRBV6-5	TRBJ2-1	-	CASSFGGEQFF	TGTGCCAGCAGTTTTGGGGGGGAGCAGTTCTTC
-	TRBV15	TRBJ1-1	-	CATVAGRQNTEAFF	TGTGCCACCGTGGCGGGCAGGCAGAACACTGAAGCTTTCTTT
few	TRBV7-9	TRBJ1-3	-	CASSSTTGPGNTIYF	TGTGCCAGCAGCTCAACTACAGGGCCTGGAAACACCATATATTTT
-	TRBV28	TRBJ2-7	-	CASSPRGYEQYF	TGTGCCAGCAGTCCCCGGGGCTACGAGCAGTACTTC
-	TRBV28	TRBJ2-7	TRBD1	CASSPRTGDYEQYF	TGTGCCAGCAGTCCTAGGACAGGGGACTACGAGCAGTACTTC
once	TRBV9	TRBJ2-5	-	CASSVEVAGWGETQYF	TGTGCCAGCAGCGTAGAGGTGGCAGGATGGGGGGAGACCCAGTACTTC
-	TRBV5-1	TRBJ1-3	TRBD1	CASSRAGGAGSGNTIYF	TGCGCCAGCAGCCGAGCAGGGGGCGCGGGCTCTGGAAACACCATATATTTT
-	TRBV6-6	TRBJ1-4	-	CATTDSHNEKLFF	TGTGCCACTACGGACAGTCATAATGAAAAACTGTTTTTT
-	TRBV7-2	TRBJ2-1	TRBD1	CASSSGTGSSYNEQFF	TGTGCCAGCAGCTCGGGGACAGGGAGCTCCTACAATGAGCAGTTCTTC
-	TRBV28	TRBJ2-7	TRBD2	CASGGTPSYEQYF	TGTGCCTCGGGGGGGACACCATCCTACGAGCAGTACTTC
few	TRBV4-3	TRBJ2-1	TRBD1	CASSQDSGTGDYEQFF	TGCGCCAGCAGCCAAGATTCAGGGACAGGGGACTATGAGCAGTTCTTC
-	TRBV6-5	TRBJ2-7	-	CASSYGVAYEQYF	TGTGCCAGCAGTTACGGGGTCGCCTACGAGCAGTACTTC
once	TRBV5-1	TRBJ1-5	-	CASSLGGGFHQPQHF	TGCGCCAGCAGCTTGGGGGGAGGGTTTCATCAGCCCCAGCATTTT
once	TRBV2	TRBJ1-1	-	CASSLESLSAEAFF	TGTGCCAGCAGTCTTGAATCCCTTTCGGCTGAAGCTTTCTTT
-	TRBV28	TRBJ2-5	TRBD1	CASSSRSWTGQETQYF	TGTGCCAGCAGTTCTAGGTCCTGGACAGGCCAAGAGACCCAGTACTTC
-	TRBV7-3	TRBJ1-2	-	CASSFGTEDGYTF	TGTGCCAGCAGCTTCGGAACGGAAGATGGCTACACCTTC
-	TRBV21-1	TRBJ1-5	-	CASSKAGLIWHF	TGTGCCAGCAGCAAAGCGGGGTTAATTTGGCATTTT
-	TRBV2	TRBJ2-5	TRBD2	CASIGLAGETQYF	TGTGCCAGCATCGGGCTAGCGGGAGAGACCCAGTACTTC
-	TRBV27	TRBJ1-6	-	CASSSGTTRNSPLHF	TGTGCCAGCAGTAGCGGGACTACCCGTAATTCACCCCTCCACTTT
-	TRBV7-9	TRBJ2-3	-	CASSLGRVGDTQYF	TGTGCCAGCAGCTTAGGAAGAGTTGGGGATACGCAGTATTTT
-	TRBV5-4	TRBJ2-5	TRBD1	CASSWTGGEETQYF	TGTGCCAGCAGCTGGACAGGGGGCGAAGAGACCCAGTACTTC
-	TRBV5-1	TRBJ2-7	TRBD1	CASSLSGTGPYEQYF	TGCGCCAGCAGCTTGTCCGGGACAGGGCCCTACGAGCAGTACTTC
once	TRBV9	TRBJ2-2	-	CASRLGGPDTGELFF	TGTGCCAGCAGATTGGGGGGGCCCGACACCGGGGAGCTGTTTTTT
-	TRBV6-5	TRBJ2-7	TRBD1	CASSYIRGYEQYF	TGTGCCAGCAGTTACATCAGGGGGTACGAGCAGTACTTC
-	TRBV5-8	TRBJ1-2	-	CASSLEGKRGYTF	TGTGCCAGCAGCTTGGAAGGGAAGCGCGGCTACACCTTC
-	TRBV7-2	TRBJ2-6	-	CASSSPYTSGANVLTF	TGTGCCAGCAGCTCCCCCTATACCTCTGGGGCCAACGTCCTGACTTTC
-	TRBV2	TRBJ2-1	TRBD2	CASRGTGLAGANSYNEQFF	TGTGCCAGCAGAGGAACGGGACTAGCGGGGGCTAACTCCTACAATGAGCAGTTCTTC
-	TRBV4-1	TRBJ1-1	TRBD1	CASSRDREPEAFF	TGCGCCAGCAGCCGAGACAGGGAGCCCGAAGCTTTCTTT